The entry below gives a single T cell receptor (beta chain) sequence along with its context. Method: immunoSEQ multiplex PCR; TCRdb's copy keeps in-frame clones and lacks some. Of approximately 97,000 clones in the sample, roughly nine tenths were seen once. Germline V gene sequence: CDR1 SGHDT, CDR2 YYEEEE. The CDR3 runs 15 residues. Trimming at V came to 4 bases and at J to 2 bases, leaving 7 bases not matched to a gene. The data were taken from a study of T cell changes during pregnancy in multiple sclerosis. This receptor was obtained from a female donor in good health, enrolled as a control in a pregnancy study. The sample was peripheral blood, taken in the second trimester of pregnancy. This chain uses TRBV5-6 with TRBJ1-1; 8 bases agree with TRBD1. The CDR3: CASSRGTGANTEAFF. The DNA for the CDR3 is TGTGCCAGCAGCAGGGGGACAGGCGCTAACACTGAAGCTTTCTTT.